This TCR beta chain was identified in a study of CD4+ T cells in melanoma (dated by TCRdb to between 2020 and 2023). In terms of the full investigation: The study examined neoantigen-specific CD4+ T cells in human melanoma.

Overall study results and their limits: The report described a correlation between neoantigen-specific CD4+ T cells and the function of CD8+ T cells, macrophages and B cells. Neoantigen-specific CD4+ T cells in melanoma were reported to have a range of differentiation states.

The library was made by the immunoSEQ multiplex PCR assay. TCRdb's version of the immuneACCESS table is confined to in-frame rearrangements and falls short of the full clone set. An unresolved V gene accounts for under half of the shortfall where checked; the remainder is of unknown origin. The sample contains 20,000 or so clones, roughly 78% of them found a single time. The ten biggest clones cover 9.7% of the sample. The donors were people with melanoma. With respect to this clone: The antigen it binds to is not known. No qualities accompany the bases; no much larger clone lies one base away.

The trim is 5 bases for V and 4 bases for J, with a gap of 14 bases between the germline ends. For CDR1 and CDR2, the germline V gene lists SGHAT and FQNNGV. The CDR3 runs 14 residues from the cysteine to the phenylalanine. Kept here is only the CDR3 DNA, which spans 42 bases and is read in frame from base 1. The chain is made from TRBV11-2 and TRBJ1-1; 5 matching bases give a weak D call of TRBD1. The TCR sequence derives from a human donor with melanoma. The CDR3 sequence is CASSPRKGSTEAFF. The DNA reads TGTGCCAGCAGCCCAAGGAAGGGGAGCACTGAAGCTTTCTTT.